The 28 T cell receptor beta chains presented below share a single source sample, sequenced in a study of blood T cell repertoires in COVID-19. Sequencing was performed with immunoSEQ multiplex PCR; in TCRdb, only in-frame clones are kept and a portion is missing. This sample has around 450,000 clones, with about nine tenths found just once. The sequenced sample was PBMCs or T cells enriched from blood (not recorded which). The receptor source for this set is a woman between 18 and 30 years old who had recovered from COVID-19.

Of note for this clone: The junction differs from germline at one of its ends, possibly a read error. The genes are TRBV10-3 and TRBJ1-2; a weak D match, TRBD1 (6 bases). Germline V gives CDR1 ENHRY, CDR2 SYGVKD. The CDR3 runs 15 residues. CDR3 sequence: CVISSGQLTNYGYTF. The CDR3 DNA sequence: TGTGTCATCAGTTCCGGACAGCTCACTAACTATGGCTACACCTTC.

The chain recombines TRBV7-9 with TRBJ1-1; possibly TRBD1 for D (5 bases). This CDR3 is built from 14 residues. Trimming took 5 bases from V and 6 from J, leaving 16 bases between them. Germline V gives CDR1 SEHNR, CDR2 FQNEAQ (reference sequence). The DNA for the CDR3 is TGTGCCAGCAGCCGAGAGGAGGGGCGGGCTGAAGCTTTCTTT. Translated, it gives CASSREEGRAEAFF.

V usage is TRBV6-5 and J usage is TRBJ2-3; D remains ambiguous. Deletions cut 2 bases from V and 0 bases from J, with 9 bases between. The V gene's germline CDR1 is MNHEY and CDR2 SVGAGI. The length of the CDR3 is 15 residues. The CDR3 sequence is CASSYRYTSTDTQYF. The CDR3, as DNA: TGTGCCAGCAGTTACCGCTATACTAGCACAGATACGCAGTATTTT.

The J gene is TRBJ1-2, the V gene TRBV30; no reliable D call. The CDR3 is 11 amino acids. The V gene lost 2 bases and the J gene lost 4 bases, with 5 bases spanning the gap. Looked up from germline, CDR1 is GTSNPN and CDR2 is SVGIG (reference sequence). The CDR3 bases are TGTGCCTGGAGTTCCGTCTATGGCTACACCTTC. It encodes CAWSSVYGYTF.

This chain connects TRBV6-5 to TRBJ2-7, with 7 bases that match TRBD1. J was trimmed by 7 bases and V by 5 bases; bases with no gene match: 5. CDR1 is MNHEY, CDR2 SVGAGI, per germline. The CDR3 contains 12 residues. CDR3 loop: CASSRQGREQYF. CDR3 DNA: TGTGCCAGCAGTAGACAGGGTCGAGAGCAGTACTTC.

The J gene is TRBJ2-1, the V gene TRBV5-6; D might be TRBD2 (6 bases). The CDR3 spans 15 residues. Trimming stripped 5 bases from V and 4 bases from J, with 16 bases between. CDR1 and CDR2 from the germline V gene are SGHDT and YYEEEE. CDR3 nucleotides: TGTGCCAGCAGTCCTCGACTAGTAGTGTACAATGAGCAGTTCTTC. It is translated as CASSPRLVVYNEQFF.

V and J are TRBV7-2 and TRBJ2-5; D might be TRBD1 (6 bases). V was clipped by 3 bases and J by 0 bases, with 14 bases between them. From germline, CDR1 is SGHTA and CDR2 FQGNSA. The CDR3 totals 16 residues. DNA of the CDR3: TGTGCCAGCAGCTTGGGTGTTAGGGGGTACCAAGAGACCCAGTACTTC. Amino acid sequence: CASSLGVRGYQETQYF.

This chain links TRBV5-1 with TRBJ1-1, with D possibly matching TRBD1 (6 bases). CDR1 is SGHRS, CDR2 YFSETQ, per germline. The CDR3 is 12 amino acids. Trimming removed 2 bases from V and 10 bases from J, with 12 bases in between. DNA of the CDR3: TGCGCCAGCAGCTTAGAGGGGGAGGGAGCTTTCTTT. Amino acid sequence: CASSLEGEGAFF.

The rearrangement joins TRBV11-2 to TRBJ2-1, with D possibly being TRBD1 (6 bases). The CDR3 contains 12 residues. Trimming took off 6 bases at V and 10 bases at J, with 13 bases between the two ends. CDR1 and CDR2 from the germline V gene are SGHAT and FQNNGV. In DNA, the CDR3 is TGTGCCAGCAGGCCAGGGGTCGAAGAGCAGTTCTTC. It codes for CASRPGVEEQFF.

The chain employs TRBV7-2 and TRBJ1-2, with unresolved D. This CDR3 is built from 13 residues. The germline V and J ends were trimmed by 2 bases and 5 bases, with 9 bases remaining between them. Germline assignment: CDR1 SGHTA and CDR2 FQGNSA. The CDR3 spells CASSLSVSYGYTF. In DNA form, the CDR3 reads TGTGCCAGCAGCTTATCGGTTTCTTATGGCTACACCTTC.

The chain combines TRBV30 with TRBJ1-5, with 10 bases matching TRBD1. The CDR3 sequence is 17 residues long. Germline CDR1 and CDR2: GTSNPN and SVGIG (reference sequence). The V segment lost 2 bases and the J segment 0 bases; nucleotides outside the gene matches: 7. In nucleotides, the CDR3 is TGTGCCTGGAGTCCCTGGGACAGGGGCTTTAGCAATCAGCCCCAGCATTTT. Protein: CAWSPWDRGFSNQPQHF.

The rearrangement joins TRBV18 to TRBJ1-2, with 9 bases lining up with TRBD1. The germline gives CDR1 KGHSH, CDR2 LQKENI. CDR3 length equals 17 residues. V shed 5 bases and J 2 bases; nucleotides not matched to a gene: 12. Here the CDR3 DNA reads TGTGCCAGCTCATTCGGACAGGGGACTTCCTCCAACTATGGCTACACCTTC. Protein: CASSFGQGTSSNYGYTF.

The chain has TRBV4-1 and TRBJ1-1, with D uncertain. The CDR3 has 16 residues. The V end was cut by 1 base, the J end by 0 bases, with 12 bases between. Germline assignment: CDR1 MGHRA and CDR2 YSYEKL. CDR3 sequence: CASSQVPSDLNTEAFF. In nucleotides, the CDR3 is TGCGCCAGCAGCCAAGTCCCGTCAGATCTGAACACTGAAGCTTTCTTT.

This chain uses TRBV7-2 with TRBJ2-1; D is possibly TRBD1 (6 bases). The CDR3 runs to 15 residues. V was trimmed by 1 base and J by 4 bases, leaving 11 bases between them. Germline V CDR1 and CDR2: SGHTA, FQGNSA. For the CDR3, the DNA is TGTGCCAGCAGCTTAGACAGGGCCGAGTACAATGAGCAGTTCTTC. Protein sequence: CASSLDRAEYNEQFF.

The chain is built from TRBV6-5 and TRBJ2-2, with D uncertain. CDR3 length equals 13 residues. With 6 bases removed from V and 6 bases from J, the gap between germline ends came to 11 bases. Per the germline V gene, CDR1 is MNHEY and CDR2 is SVGAGI. The CDR3 region is CASRAYTAGELFF. The CDR3 DNA follows: TGTGCCAGCAGGGCTTACACCGCCGGGGAGCTGTTTTTT.

This clone was observed a handful of times. The chain is built from TRBV24-1 and TRBJ1-2; D is undetermined. Germline CDR1 is KGHDR and CDR2 is SFDVKD. The CDR3 loop spans 12 amino acids. V was trimmed by 6 bases and J by 0 bases, leaving 4 bases between them. This CDR3 reads CATSNTNYGYTF. The CDR3 coding sequence is TGTGCCACCAGTAACACTAACTATGGCTACACCTTC.

The J gene is TRBJ1-3, the V gene TRBV5-1; the D gene is possibly TRBD1 (5 bases). V lost 3 bases and J 0 bases, leaving 16 bases between the germline ends. Germline loops: CDR1 SGHRS, CDR2 YFSETQ. The CDR3 loop spans 17 amino acids. CDR3 sequence reads: CASSSTPDSHSGNTIYF. CDR3 DNA: TGCGCCAGCAGCTCCACCCCAGACAGCCACTCTGGAAACACCATATATTTT.

The rearrangement joins TRBV6-1 to TRBJ1-5; D is ambiguous. The CDR3 totals 14 residues. Germline assignment: CDR1 MNHNS and CDR2 SASEGT. V lost 1 base and J lost 6, with 10 bases in between. CDR3 DNA: TGTGCCAGCAGTGAAGACCCCGGGAGTCAGCCCCAGCATTTT. This translates into CASSEDPGSQPQHF.

The count of this clone is one. The gene calls are TRBV13 and TRBJ2-3; possibly TRBD1 for D (6 bases). The germline V gene encodes CDR1 PRHDT and CDR2 FYEKMQ (reference sequence). This CDR3 has 13 amino acids. V was cut by 2 bases and J by 4 bases, with 7 bases left in between. In DNA, the CDR3 is TGTGCCAGCAGCTTAACAGGGTCAGATACGCAGTATTTT. Protein: CASSLTGSDTQYF.

The count of this clone is one. This chain joins TRBV5-4 and TRBJ1-3; 7 bases are shared with TRBD1. The CDR3 totals 18 residues. Germline CDR1 is SGHNT and CDR2 is YYREEE (reference sequence). Trimming took 0 bases from V and 4 from J; bases not matched to a gene: 13. This CDR3 reads CASSLGLATGFQGNTIYF. The CDR3 nucleotides are TGTGCCAGCAGCTTGGGTCTCGCGACAGGGTTTCAAGGAAACACCATATATTTT.

This chain connects TRBV10-3 to TRBJ1-3; no firm D call. This CDR3 is built from 14 residues. Germline V lookup: CDR1 ENHRY, CDR2 SYGVKD. The V gene lost 2 bases and the J gene lost 5 bases, with 10 bases spanning the gap. In nucleotides, the CDR3 is TGTGCCATCAGTGAGGAGGTTTCTCGAAACACCATATATTTT. This gives the protein CAISEEVSRNTIYF.

CDR3 sequence (DNA): TGTGCCAGCAGTCCCTCGGGAGGCGGAACCTACGAGCAGTACTTC. It codes for CASSPSGGGTYEQYF. The rearrangement joins TRBV2 to TRBJ2-7; TRBD2 matches 7 bases. Trimming cost V 5 bases and J 2 bases; bases outside gene matches: 9. This CDR3 is 15 amino acids long. The germline V gene encodes CDR1 SNHLY and CDR2 FYNNEI.

This CDR3 reads CATSDLRVRGAEGTDTQYF. The CDR3 DNA follows: TGTGCCACCAGTGATTTAAGGGTACGGGGGGCAGAGGGCACAGATACGCAGTATTTT. The J gene is TRBJ2-3, the V gene TRBV24-1; D may be TRBD2 (7 bases). The CDR3 is 19 amino acids. Deletions cut 1 base from V and 1 base from J, with 20 bases between. Germline V gene sequence: CDR1 KGHDR, CDR2 SFDVKD.

V gene TRBV5-4 combines with J gene TRBJ1-2; D remains ambiguous. The CDR3 extends over 14 amino acids. Germline CDR1 reads SGHNT; CDR2 reads YYREEE (reference sequence). With 1 base removed from V and 1 base from J, the gap between germline ends came to 8 bases. The CDR3 sequence: CASSLQAYNYGYTF. Written as DNA, the CDR3 is TGTGCCAGCAGCTTGCAGGCCTATAACTATGGCTACACCTTC.

The J gene is TRBJ2-2, the V gene TRBV5-1, with 10 bases identical to TRBD2. CDR3 length equals 16 residues. Per germline, CDR1 SGHRS and CDR2 YFSETQ. Trimming removed 2 bases from V and 4 bases from J; junction bases left unmatched: 5. CDR3 protein: CASSFKSSGGTGELFF. The CDR3 region has the DNA TGCGCCAGCAGCTTCAAGTCTAGCGGGGGCACCGGGGAGCTGTTTTTT.

V gene TRBV28 combines with J gene TRBJ1-2, with 9 nucleotides matching TRBD1. The V gene's germline CDR1 is MDHEN and CDR2 SYDVKM. This CDR3 has 13 amino acids. With 5 bases clipped from V and 6 bases from J, the junction kept 4 bases outside the gene matches. The CDR3 region is CASSQDRGDGYTF. CDR3 coding DNA: TGTGCCAGCAGTCAGGACAGGGGAGATGGCTACACCTTC.

The chain employs TRBV19 and TRBJ1-1; possible D gene TRBD1, 6 bases. Trimming shortened V by 3 bases and J by 1 base, and 12 bases separated the two germline ends. Germline CDR1 is LNHDA and CDR2 is SQIVND (reference sequence). The CDR3 extends over 15 amino acids. The CDR3 region is CASSITGTRNTEAFF. CDR3 nucleotides: TGTGCCAGTAGTATCACCGGGACAAGGAACACTGAAGCTTTCTTT.

The chain uses TRBV24-1 and TRBJ1-2; D not resolved. Germline lookup yields CDR1 KGHDR and CDR2 SFDVKD. CDR3 size: 14 residues. Trimming removed 5 bases at V and 7 bases at J, with 16 bases between. The CDR3 bases are TGTGCCACCAGTGGGCAGGAGGCGGTGGGTGGCTACACCTTC. This encodes CATSGQEAVGGYTF.